The 8 T cell receptor beta chains presented below share a single source sample, sequenced in a study of blood T cell repertoires in COVID-19. Assay used: immunoSEQ multiplex PCR; TCRdb lists only in-frame clones, some missing. The sample consists of hundreds of thousands of clones, about 83% of them appearing once. Sequencing used PBMCs or T cells enriched from blood (not recorded which). These receptors were taken from a woman aged 40 to 55 who had recovered from COVID-19.

This clone was observed a handful of times. CDR3 amino acids: CATSRDRGEQYF. The CDR3 coding sequence is TGTGCCACCAGCAGAGATCGGGGCGAGCAGTACTTC. V and J are TRBV15 and TRBJ2-7; maybe TRBD2 (5 bases). Per the germline V gene, CDR1 is LNHNV and CDR2 is YYDKDF (reference sequence). V was cut by 0 bases and J by 6 bases, with 6 bases left in between. There are 12 residues in the CDR3.

In this sample, this clone turned up a few times. J is TRBJ2-7 and V is TRBV19; D possibly corresponds to TRBD1 (5 bases). The ends were cut back, 8 bases at V and 0 bases at J, with 20 bases in the middle. The CDR3 contains 16 residues. CDR1 LNHDA and CDR2 SQIVND come from the germline V gene (reference sequence). CDR3 sequence (DNA): TGTGCCAGTCAGGGCACGACTGACACTAACTCCTACGAGCAGTACTTC. It specifies CASQGTTDTNSYEQYF.

The chain carries TRBV7-2 and TRBJ2-7; D unclear. The germline V gene encodes CDR1 SGHTA and CDR2 FQGNSA. CDR3 length equals 17 residues. V dropped 3 bases and J dropped 0 bases, with 18 bases sitting between them. Here the CDR3 DNA reads TGTGCCAGCAGCTTGTTCGGGTGGGTTGGCAACTCCTACGAGCAGTACTTC. This codes for CASSLFGWVGNSYEQYF.

This sequence joins TRBV27 and TRBJ2-7; D is possibly TRBD2 (6 bases). This CDR3 is built from 17 residues. V lost 0 bases to trimming and J lost 1 base, with 16 bases between them. Germline values: CDR1 MNHEY, CDR2 SMNVEV (reference sequence). The CDR3 DNA follows: TGTGCCAGCAGTTTATCCTCCCATGCGGAGGGATCCTACGAGCAGTACTTC. Its translation is CASSLSSHAEGSYEQYF.

This chain uses TRBV7-9 with TRBJ1-2, with D unresolved. Germline V gene lookup returns CDR1 SEHNR and CDR2 FQNEAQ (reference sequence). The V gene lost 4 bases and the J gene lost 0 bases, with 15 bases spanning the gap. The CDR3 has 16 amino acids. The CDR3, as DNA: TGTGCCAGCAGCTGGAGGGCGACTTTAGCTAACTATGGCTACACCTTC. It encodes CASSWRATLANYGYTF.

The V and J genes are TRBV7-2 and TRBJ2-3; maybe TRBD1 (6 bases). CDR1 and CDR2 (germline): SGHTA, FQGNSA. Trimming shortened V by 8 bases and J by 3 bases, and 15 bases separated the two germline ends. This CDR3 has 14 amino acids. CDR3 nucleotide sequence: TGTGCCAGCTTCAGGGGAGTCGGGACAGATACGCAGTATTTT. It yields the protein CASFRGVGTDTQYF.

The chain combines TRBV11-2 with TRBJ2-3; 8 nucleotides align to TRBD2. The CDR3 is 16 amino acids. Looked up from germline, CDR1 is SGHAT and CDR2 is FQNNGV. Trimming cost V 3 bases and J 3 bases; bases outside gene matches: 8. The CDR3 is CASSLDSGGPTDTQYF. CDR3 bases: TGTGCCAGCAGCTTGGACTCGGGAGGGCCTACAGATACGCAGTATTTT.

This chain joins TRBV19 and TRBJ2-7, with D possibly TRBD1 on 7 matching bases. Trimming removed 5 bases at V and 4 bases at J, with 12 bases between. In germline, CDR1 is LNHDA, CDR2 SQIVND (reference sequence). There are 13 residues in the CDR3. The CDR3 reads CASSGRGEYEQYF. For the CDR3, the DNA is TGTGCCAGTAGTGGCAGGGGGGAGTACGAGCAGTACTTC.